This TCR beta chain was recorded in a study of OX40 agonist ivuxolimab in advanced cancers. Study information: Ivuxolimab was delivered to patients intravenously every 2 weeks at doses spanning 0.01 to 10 mg/kg. Study-wide results and limits: Expanded clones were, on average, more numerous among CD8+ T cells than CD4+. Compared with others, partial responders at 0.1-3.0 mg/kg displayed clonal expansion among the lowest.

Peripheral blood came from all dose cohorts at three timepoints. Generated by immunoSEQ multiplex PCR, the TCRdb table keeps only in-frame clones and is missing some. The data show almost 70,000 clones, with 90% seen just once and about 11% held by the top ten. About this clone itself: No antigen is known for it.

The length of the CDR3 is 13 residues. Trimming stripped 1 base from V and 1 base from J, with 2 bases between. Looked up from germline, CDR1 is SGHTA and CDR2 is FQGNSA. The specimen was CD4+ or CD8+ T cells sorted from blood, collected in a trial of the OX40 agonist ivuxolimab. The TCR originated in an adult with an advanced solid tumor such as melanoma, head and neck, liver or kidney cancer. This chain joins TRBV7-2 and TRBJ1-3; D gene uncertain. CDR3 coding DNA: TGTGCCAGCAGCTTAGAGTCTGGAAACACCATATATTTT. Residues: CASSLESGNTIYF.